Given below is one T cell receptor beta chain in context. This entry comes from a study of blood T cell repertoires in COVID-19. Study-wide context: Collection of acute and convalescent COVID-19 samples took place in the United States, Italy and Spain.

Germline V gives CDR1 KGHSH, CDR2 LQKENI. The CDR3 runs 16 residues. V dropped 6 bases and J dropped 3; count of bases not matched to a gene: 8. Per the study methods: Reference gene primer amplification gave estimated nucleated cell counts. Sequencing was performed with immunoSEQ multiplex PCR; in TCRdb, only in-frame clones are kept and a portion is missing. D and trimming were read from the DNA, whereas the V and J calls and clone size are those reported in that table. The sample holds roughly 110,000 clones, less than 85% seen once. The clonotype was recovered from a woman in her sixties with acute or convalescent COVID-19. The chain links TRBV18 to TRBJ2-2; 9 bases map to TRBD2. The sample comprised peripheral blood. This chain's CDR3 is CASSQAGGGDTGELFF. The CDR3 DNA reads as TGTGCCAGCTCGCAAGCGGGGGGAGGCGACACCGGGGAGCTGTTTTTT.